This passage covers 8 T cell receptor beta chains from one sample sequenced in a study of T cells after yellow fever vaccination. One entry per CDR3 protein, called by TCRdb with MiXCR from the 5' RACE reads. The table lists hundreds of thousands of distinct CDR3 sequences, more than 3% of them singletons, with less than 25% in the top ten. The material was PBMCs, obtained on the day of the yellow fever booster vaccination. These receptors all stem from a man younger than 35 who received the YFV17D yellow fever vaccine.

This clonotype appeared a few times. The chain recombines TRBV20-1 with TRBJ2-3; TRBD2 agrees at 10 bases. V lost 1 base, J lost 0 bases, and 10 bases stayed unmatched. The CDR3 is 18 residues long. CDR1 DFQATT and CDR2 SNEGSKA come from the germline V gene (reference sequence). The chain's CDR3 is CSARAWSSGGESTDTQYF. In DNA form, the CDR3 reads TGCAGTGCTAGAGCCTGGTCTAGCGGGGGAGAGAGCACAGATACGCAGTATTTT.

This clonotype showed up many times. The rearrangement joins TRBV4-3 to TRBJ1-1, with 7 bases that match TRBD1. Losses at the gene ends were 4 bases for V and 0 bases for J; bases not matched to a gene: 5. CDR1 and CDR2 (germline): LGHNA, YSLEER. The CDR3 runs 15 residues. Written as DNA, the CDR3 is TGCGCCAGCAGCCTAGGACAGGTCATGAACACTGAAGCTTTCTTT. The encoded protein is CASSLGQVMNTEAFF.

There are many counts of this clonotype. The chain combines TRBV5-1 with TRBJ1-2, with TRBD1 matching over 11 bases. Looked up from germline, CDR1 is SGHRS and CDR2 is YFSETQ. The CDR3 has 15 residues. V was pared by 0 bases and J by 8 bases, with 6 bases of the junction left unmatched. Here the CDR3 DNA reads TGCGCCAGCAGCTTGGCCGGGACAGGGGGGGAAGGCTACACCTTC. This sequence encodes CASSLAGTGGEGYTF.

A few counts support this clonotype. This chain joins TRBV5-4 and TRBJ2-5; 7 bases agree with TRBD1. J gave up 3 bases and V 1 base, and 3 bases lay outside the gene matches. The CDR3 spans 14 residues. Germline CDR1 and CDR2: SGHNT and YYREEE (reference sequence). The CDR3 bases are TGTGCCAGCAGCTTGTCAGGGACAGAAGAGACCCAGTACTTC. This sequence encodes CASSLSGTEETQYF.

The V call is TRBV10-2, the J call TRBJ2-4; TRBD1 agrees at 8 bases. With 3 bases clipped from V and 7 bases from J, the junction kept 11 bases outside the gene matches. Germline V CDR1 and CDR2: WSHSY, SAAADI. The CDR3 runs to 16 residues. The DNA for the CDR3 is TGCGCCAGCAGTGATATCCGGACAGGGTCCCACAACATTCAGTACTTC. Translated: CASSDIRTGSHNIQYF.

This rearrangement joins TRBV6-5 to TRBJ1-2, with 8 bases identical to TRBD1. CDR1 and CDR2 (germline): MNHEY, SVGAGI. This CDR3 contains 15 residues. With 2 bases clipped from V and 5 bases from J, the junction kept 7 bases outside the gene matches. CDR3 bases: TGTGCCAGCAGTTACCGAGGACAGGGATCATATGGCTACACCTTC. Translated: CASSYRGQGSYGYTF.

The CDR3 reads CASSTYTGNHEQYF. As DNA, the CDR3 is TGTGCCAGTAGTACCTATACAGGAAACCACGAGCAGTACTTC. The chain recombines TRBV19 with TRBJ2-7; the D gene is possibly TRBD1 (5 bases). This CDR3 comprises 14 residues. V gave up 4 bases and J gave up 5 bases, with 15 bases separating them. Germline CDR1 and CDR2: LNHDA and SQIVND (reference sequence).

This clonotype was seen repeatedly, ten times or more. The J gene is TRBJ2-3, the V gene TRBV5-6, with D possibly matching TRBD1 (6 bases). Per the germline V gene, CDR1 is SGHDT and CDR2 is YYEEEE. The V and J ends lost 6 bases and 6 bases respectively, with 14 bases between them. CDR3 size: 13 residues. The CDR3 DNA reads as TGTGCCAGCATCCCGCCAGGGGTTGATACGCAGTATTTT. Amino acid sequence: CASIPPGVDTQYF. Based on the CDR3 plus reference TRBV5-6 and TRBJ2-3, the full variable domain is DAGVTQSPTHLIKTRGQQVTLRCSPKSGHDTVSWYQQALGQGPQFIFQYYEEEERQRGNFPDRFSGHQFPNYSSELNVNALLLGDSALYLCASIPPGVDTQYFGPGTRLTVL.